The clone carrying this T cell receptor beta chain appeared a few times. Its antigen is currently unknown. This sample is drawn from a study of T cell responses to AZD1222 COVID-19 vaccine. Study findings and constraints: Of the AZD1222 recipients, only five to seven were seropositive at baseline. Donors in the cohort were predominantly white British and more often female, and clonal diversity was possibly underestimated. Repertoires were obtained solely post-peak T cell response.

CDR1 SGHTA and CDR2 FQGTGA come from the germline V gene. This CDR3 region has 14 residues. The V and J ends lost 5 bases and 6 bases respectively, with 17 bases between them. The table came from immunoSEQ multiplex PCR; TCRdb's copy has only in-frame clones and leaves some out. The sample contains around 150,000 clones, around 94% of which appear only once. V and J are TRBV7-3 and TRBJ2-7, with a possible D match to TRBD2 (6 bases). This receptor was taken from an adult who received the AZD1222 COVID-19 vaccine. The material was peripheral blood, obtained 28 days after the second AZD1222 dose. Written as DNA, the CDR3 is TGTGCCAGCAGCCTGAGTCTCGGGAGCGGCGAGCAGTACTTC. This translates into CASSLSLGSGEQYF.